This entry lists 21 T cell receptor beta chains sequenced from one sample in a study of cytomegalovirus exposure and HLA in healthy donors. Researchers ran the PCR with 60 Vbeta and 13 Jbeta primers. This table comes from immunoSEQ multiplex PCR, and its TCRdb copy is limited to in-frame clones, with some not included. The sample lists about 110,000 clones, approximately 82% occurring once. The sample taken for sequencing was PBMCs. The receptors originated from a man aged 40-49 years in good health and CMV-seronegative.

This chain joins TRBV19 and TRBJ2-3, with D perhaps TRBD1 (6 bases). The germline CDR1 and CDR2 sequences are LNHDA and SQIVND (reference sequence). V shed 5 bases and J shed 7 bases, with 16 bases lying between them. The CDR3 is 14 amino acids. The DNA of the CDR3 is TGTGCCAGTAGTGCAGGGGACGGGGTAAATACGCAGTATTTT. Its protein is CASSAGDGVNTQYF.

V is TRBV6-5 and J is TRBJ2-1, with TRBD2 matching over 7 bases. The CDR3 has 15 residues. Germline V gene sequence: CDR1 MNHEY, CDR2 SVGAGI. After removal of 5 bases from V and 10 bases from J, the junction contained 14 bases not matched to a gene. CDR3 DNA sequence: TGTGCCAGCAGTCGGCTCCGGGGAGGGGATGTGGAGCAGTTCTTC. It translates to CASSRLRGGDVEQFF.

The chain joins TRBV25-1 to TRBJ2-2, with TRBD1 matching 11 bases. The CDR3 has 17 amino acids. V shed 4 bases and J 5 bases; nucleotides not matched to a gene: 9. Germline V gene data show CDR1 as MGHDK and CDR2 as SYGVNS. Here the CDR3 reads CASSGTGTGGRTGELFF. Written as DNA, the CDR3 is TGTGCCAGCAGTGGAACCGGGACAGGGGGACGGACCGGGGAGCTGTTTTTT.

The rearrangement joins TRBV11-3 to TRBJ1-1, with D tentatively TRBD1 (5 bases). V was shortened by 1 base and J by 3 bases, with 18 bases between the two germline ends. The germline CDR1 and CDR2 sequences are SGHNT and YENEEA. The CDR3 has 17 amino acids. This chain's CDR3 is CASSLVEGPAIYTEAFF. The CDR3 bases are TGTGCCAGCAGCTTAGTGGAGGGGCCCGCAATATACACTGAAGCTTTCTTT.

The J gene is TRBJ1-1, the V gene TRBV18; the match to TRBD1 covers 10 bases. Germline assignment: CDR1 KGHSH and CDR2 LQKENI. J gave up 8 bases and V 6 bases, and 6 bases lay outside the gene matches. The CDR3 extends over 13 amino acids. The CDR3 DNA sequence: TGTGCCAGCTCGCCGGACAGGGGGAAAGAAGCTTTCTTT. Protein product: CASSPDRGKEAFF.

This clone was seen a handful of times. The chain combines TRBV14 with TRBJ1-2; no reliable D call. CDR3 length: 13 residues. The germline V gene has CDR1 SGHDN and CDR2 FVKESK. V was pared by 0 bases and J by 4 bases, with 6 bases between. CDR3 sequence: CASSQDFLYGYTF. The CDR3 DNA follows: TGTGCCAGCAGCCAAGATTTTCTCTATGGCTACACCTTC.

V gene TRBV6-7 combines with J gene TRBJ2-4, with D hard to call. TRBV6-7 is identified as an open reading frame with a role that is uncertain. This CDR3 is 15 amino acids long. V gave up 2 bases and J gave up 2 bases, with 10 bases separating them. The CDR3 region is CASSYPFEPKNIQYF. For the CDR3, the DNA is TGTGCCAGCAGTTACCCGTTTGAGCCCAAAAACATTCAGTACTTC.

This clone was observed once. V gene TRBV2 combines with J gene TRBJ2-1; perhaps TRBD1 as D (6 bases). CDR3 length: 15 residues. CDR1 and CDR2 from the germline V gene are SNHLY and FYNNEI. Trimming shortened V by 3 bases and J by 2 bases, and 11 bases separated the two germline ends. The CDR3 spells CASSDMRGTYNEQFF. DNA for the CDR3: TGTGCCAGCAGTGATATGAGGGGGACCTACAATGAGCAGTTCTTC.

This clone showed up just a few times. V is TRBV7-2 and J is TRBJ2-5, with 8 bases aligning to TRBD2. The CDR3 consists of 15 residues. Germline lookup yields CDR1 SGHTA and CDR2 FQGNSA. The trim removed 5 bases at V and 2 bases at J, leaving 7 bases unmatched. The CDR3 DNA reads as TGTGCCAGCAGCACCCGGGGGGGCCTTCAAGAGACCCAGTACTTC. The encoded protein is CASSTRGGLQETQYF.

The J gene is TRBJ1-1, the V gene TRBV15; 11 bases are shared with TRBD1. Germline V CDR1 and CDR2: LNHNV, YYDKDF (reference sequence). With V trimmed by 3 bases and J by 3 bases, 3 bases remained unmatched. The CDR3 contains 15 residues. The CDR3 DNA reads as TGTGCCACCAGCAGGGGGGACAGGGGGGACACTGAAGCTTTCTTT. The encoded protein is CATSRGDRGDTEAFF.

This clone was counted between two and nine times. This chain joins TRBV6-5 and TRBJ2-5; possible D gene TRBD2, 6 bases. With 8 bases removed from V and 5 bases from J, the gap between germline ends came to 12 bases. The germline gives CDR1 MNHEY, CDR2 SVGAGI. The CDR3 extends over 12 amino acids. CDR3 sequence reads: CASLGSGETQYF. The DNA for the CDR3 is TGTGCCAGCCTCGGGAGCGGGGAGACCCAGTACTTC.

The chain couples TRBV6-5 to TRBJ1-1, with a possible D match to TRBD1 (5 bases). V shed 7 bases and J shed 1 base, with 13 bases lying between them. CDR1 is MNHEY and CDR2 is SVGAGI in the germline V gene. CDR3 length equals 14 residues. The CDR3 loop is CASIRGGQNTEAFF. CDR3 sequence (DNA): TGTGCCAGCATTCGGGGAGGACAGAACACTGAAGCTTTCTTT.

This chain links TRBV14 with TRBJ1-1; 8 nucleotides align to TRBD1. Per germline, CDR1 SGHDN and CDR2 FVKESK. The V and J ends lost 0 bases and 10 bases, in that order; junction bases with no gene match: 4. This CDR3 comprises 13 residues. The DNA of the CDR3 is TGTGCCAGCAGCCAAGATGACAGGGGATCAGCTTTCTTT. It encodes CASSQDDRGSAFF. Full variable domain (missing parts from reference TRBV14 and TRBJ1-1): EAGVTQFPSHSVIEKGQTVTLRCDPISGHDNLYWYRRVMGKEIKFLLHFVKESKQDESGMPNNRFLAERTGGTYSTLKVQPAELEDSGVYFCASSQDDRGSAFFGQGTRLTVV.

This clone was picked up one time. Other DNA sequences of this sample code for an identical CDR3. The chain carries TRBV13 and TRBJ2-7; 7 bases fit TRBD1. The germline V gene has CDR1 PRHDT and CDR2 FYEKMQ (reference sequence). The CDR3 consists of 14 residues. V lost 2 bases to trimming and J lost 4 bases; unmatched junction nucleotides: 5. DNA of the CDR3: TGTGCCAGCAGCTTACCAGGGGGTAGTTACGAGCAGTACTTC. This sequence encodes CASSLPGGSYEQYF.

V is TRBV20-1 and J is TRBJ2-1; D not resolved. V was clipped by 6 bases and J by 9 bases, with 12 bases between them. The germline V gene encodes CDR1 DFQATT and CDR2 SNEGSKA (reference sequence). The CDR3 covers 11 residues. The CDR3 region has the DNA TGCAGTGCCCCTACTGACACTGAGCAGTTCTTC. Its translation is CSAPTDTEQFF.

The chain joins TRBV29-1 to TRBJ2-1; D perhaps matches TRBD2 (6 bases). V gave up 8 bases and J gave up 7 bases, with 12 bases separating them. CDR1 is SQVTM, CDR2 ANQGSEA, per germline. CDR3 length: 11 residues. CDR3 region: CSSPEGNEQFF. The CDR3 DNA reads as TGCAGCTCGCCGGAGGGTAATGAGCAGTTCTTC.

The chain employs TRBV11-2 and TRBJ2-7; TRBD2 matches at 10 bases. The junction had 9 bases not matched to a gene; V was cut back by 3 bases and J by 1 base. This CDR3 has 17 residues. Germline V gene data show CDR1 as SGHAT and CDR2 as FQNNGV. This CDR3 is CASSFHRGSGGSYEQYF. CDR3 coding DNA: TGTGCCAGCAGCTTCCATAGGGGTAGCGGGGGGTCCTACGAGCAGTACTTC.

The chain employs TRBV29-1 and TRBJ2-1; D perhaps matches TRBD2 (7 bases). CDR3 length: 12 residues. CDR1 and CDR2 (germline): SQVTM, ANQGSEA. CDR3 in amino acids: CSNRGAGNEQFF. CDR3 sequence (DNA): TGCTCAAACCGGGGGGCCGGGAATGAGCAGTTCTTC.

The rearrangement uses TRBV5-4 and TRBJ1-2, with 8 positions matching TRBD1. Trimming cost V 5 bases and J 4 bases; bases outside gene matches: 10. The germline gives CDR1 SGHNT, CDR2 YYREEE (reference sequence). There are 15 residues in the CDR3. DNA for the CDR3: TGTGCCAGCAGATCCGGACAGGGAATCCCCTATGGCTACACCTTC. Translating gives CASRSGQGIPYGYTF.

V usage is TRBV7-8 and J usage is TRBJ2-3, with TRBD2 identical over 9 bases. The V gene's germline CDR1 is SGHVS and CDR2 FQNEAQ. Unmatched junction bases numbered 8, after V lost 6 bases and J lost 4 bases. The CDR3 has 15 residues. CDR3 region: CASRLWRGGADTQYF. CDR3 in DNA: TGTGCCAGCAGACTATGGCGCGGGGGGGCAGATACGCAGTATTTT.

The rearrangement uses TRBV18 and TRBJ1-1; no clear D gene. CDR3 size: 16 residues. Germline V gene data show CDR1 as KGHSH and CDR2 as LQKENI. Between the trimmed V and J ends, which lost 3 bases and 8 bases, there was a span of 22 bases. CDR3 in amino acids: CASSPSEGSEFYEAFF. DNA of the CDR3: TGTGCCAGCTCACCGTCTGAGGGATCGGAATTCTACGAAGCTTTCTTT.